One and the same sample provided the 29 T cell receptor beta chains below, sequenced in a study of T cell responses to AZD1222 COVID-19 vaccine. Clones were read by immunoSEQ multiplex PCR, and TCRdb kept only the in-frame ones, dropping some. The table records 130,000 or so clones, over 85% of them present only once. The sample consisted of peripheral blood, taken on day 0 of MenACWY control vaccination. The source is an adult in good health.

The V and J genes are TRBV4-2 and TRBJ2-1; D unclear. Germline V lookup: CDR1 LGHNA, CDR2 YNFKEQ. The CDR3 totals 16 residues. V was trimmed by 0 bases and J by 4 bases, leaving 13 bases between them. DNA for the CDR3: TGTGCCAGCAGCCAAGATACGGCTAGTAGGTACAATGAGCAGTTCTTC. This sequence encodes CASSQDTASRYNEQFF.

The chain recombines TRBV10-3 with TRBJ2-1, with 13 nucleotides matching TRBD2. The V segment lost 6 bases and the J segment 3 bases; nucleotides outside the gene matches: 5. Germline V gives CDR1 ENHRY, CDR2 SYGVKD. The CDR3 length is 16 residues. The CDR3 sequence is CAISSGTSGVYNEQFF. CDR3 coding DNA: TGTGCCATCAGCTCCGGGACTAGCGGGGTCTACAATGAGCAGTTCTTC.

The V and J genes are TRBV5-1 and TRBJ2-2; TRBD1 aligns across 9 bases. Trimming at V came to 2 bases and at J to 6 bases, leaving 5 bases not matched to a gene. The CDR3 extends over 15 amino acids. CDR1 SGHRS and CDR2 YFSETQ come from the germline V gene. CDR3 protein: CASSLGQGPSGELFF. CDR3 DNA sequence: TGCGCCAGCAGCTTAGGACAGGGGCCCTCCGGGGAGCTGTTTTTT.

This chain connects TRBV4-1 to TRBJ1-6; no clear D gene. V was pared by 1 base and J by 2 bases, with 12 bases between. The length of the CDR3 is 17 residues. Germline V gene lookup returns CDR1 MGHRA and CDR2 YSYEKL. The CDR3 here is CASSQVPPPAYNSPLHF. CDR3 nucleotides: TGCGCCAGCAGCCAAGTCCCACCCCCGGCCTATAATTCACCCCTCCACTTT.

This chain joins TRBV9 and TRBJ2-5; unclear D gene. The CDR3 length is 13 residues. V gave up 0 bases and J gave up 1 base, with 4 bases separating them. Looked up from germline, CDR1 is SGDLS and CDR2 is YYNGEE. The CDR3 DNA is TGTGCCAGCAGCGTAGCGCCCCAAGAGACCCAGTACTTC. Encoded protein: CASSVAPQETQYF. The whole variable domain, filled in from reference TRBV9 and TRBJ2-5, reads DSGVTQTPKHLITATGQRVTLRCSPRSGDLSVYWYQQSLDQGLQFLIQYYNGEERAKGNILERFSAQQFPDLHSELNLSSLELGDSALYFCASSVAPQETQYFGPGTRLLVL.

The chain recombines TRBV21-1 with TRBJ2-3; the table's D call of TRBD2 was not tested on the DNA. TRBV21-1 is given as a pseudogene. There are 15 residues in the CDR3. The CDR3 reads CASSKNETRKNTQYF. The CDR3 DNA reads as TGTGCCAGCAGCAAAAACGAGACTAGAAAAAATACGCAGTATTTT.

This chain links TRBV7-9 with TRBJ1-1; possible D gene TRBD1, 6 bases. CDR1 and CDR2 from the germline V gene are SEHNR and FQNEAQ (reference sequence). With 5 bases removed from V and 0 bases from J, the gap between germline ends came to 13 bases. The CDR3 is 15 amino acids. The CDR3 sequence: CASSAGQTMNTEAFF. CDR3 nucleotide sequence: TGTGCCAGCAGCGCCGGACAGACCATGAACACTGAAGCTTTCTTT.

The rearrangement joins TRBV19 to TRBJ1-5, with D hard to call. Trimming pared 4 bases from V and 0 bases from J, leaving 10 bases between. This CDR3 comprises 15 residues. Germline loops: CDR1 LNHDA, CDR2 SQIVND (reference sequence). The chain's CDR3 is CASSKASYSNQPQHF. CDR3 bases: TGTGCCAGTAGTAAGGCTAGCTATAGCAATCAGCCCCAGCATTTT.

The chain employs TRBV6-5 and TRBJ1-2; possibly TRBD1 for D (5 bases). The CDR3 covers 14 residues. CDR1 and CDR2 from the germline V gene are MNHEY and SVGAGI. Deletions cut 0 bases from V and 0 bases from J, with 5 bases between. CDR3 coding DNA: TGTGCCAGCAGTTACTCACAGGCTAACTATGGCTACACCTTC. It codes for CASSYSQANYGYTF.

This chain uses TRBV28 with TRBJ1-5, with D uncertain. CDR1 is MDHEN, CDR2 SYDVKM, per germline. Trimming left V 6 bases short and J 0 bases short, with 12 bases between. The CDR3 covers 15 residues. The CDR3 DNA reads TGTGCCAGCAGACCAGACTATTATAGCAATCAGCCCCAGCATTTT. Protein: CASRPDYYSNQPQHF.

This clone showed up just once. The chain has TRBV19 and TRBJ1-1, with 8 bases that match TRBD1. CDR1 and CDR2 (germline): LNHDA, SQIVND (reference sequence). The CDR3 runs 15 residues. Trimming took 5 bases from V and 2 from J; bases not matched to a gene: 7. In nucleotides, the CDR3 is TGTGCCAGTAGTCTGACAGGGGTTGGTAACACTGAAGCTTTCTTT. The encoded protein is CASSLTGVGNTEAFF.

V is TRBV5-1 and J is TRBJ2-7; D tentatively reads TRBD1 or TRBD2 (7 bases each). V lost 4 bases to trimming and J lost 2 bases, with 13 bases between them. The CDR3 runs 14 residues. Germline V gene sequence: CDR1 SGHRS, CDR2 YFSETQ. The CDR3 protein is CASSASGGAYEQYF. The CDR3 nucleotides read TGCGCCAGCAGCGCCTCAGGGGGGGCCTACGAGCAGTACTTC.

The J gene is TRBJ1-1, the V gene TRBV5-5; 9 nucleotides line up with TRBD1. This CDR3 is built from 12 residues. CDR1 is SGHKS and CDR2 is YYEKEE in the germline V gene (reference sequence). V was pared by 4 bases and J by 8 bases, with 3 bases of the junction left unmatched. CDR3 in amino acids: CASSLTGGEAFF. In DNA, the CDR3 is TGTGCCAGCAGCCTGACAGGGGGGGAAGCTTTCTTT.

This chain joins TRBV6-2 or TRBV6-3 and TRBJ1-1; D possibly corresponds to TRBD1 (5 bases). V was trimmed by 4 bases and J by 3 bases, leaving 9 bases between them. Germline V gives CDR1 MNHEY, CDR2 SVGEGT. CDR3 length equals 13 residues. The CDR3, as DNA: TGTGCCAGCAGTTGGGACTCCTACACTGAAGCTTTCTTT. This codes for CASSWDSYTEAFF.

The genes are TRBV5-4 and TRBJ2-7; D is perhaps TRBD2 (6 bases). This CDR3 region has 17 residues. Germline loops: CDR1 SGHNT, CDR2 YYREEE (reference sequence). With 4 bases removed from V and 4 bases from J, the gap between germline ends came to 24 bases. The CDR3 loop is CASSPRGGEGSNYEQYF. The CDR3 DNA sequence: TGTGCCAGCAGCCCTCGTGGAGGGGAAGGGAGTAATTACGAGCAGTACTTC. Full variable domain (outside the CDR3, taken from reference TRBV5-4 and TRBJ2-7): ETGVTQSPTHLIKTRGQQVTLRCSSQSGHNTVSWYQQALGQGPQFIFQYYREEENGRGNFPPRFSGLQFPNYSSELNVNALELDDSALYLCASSPRGGEGSNYEQYFGPGTRLTVT.

The genes are TRBV7-8 and TRBJ1-5; 7 positions match TRBD1. The CDR3 runs to 18 residues. The V gene end was trimmed by 1 base and the J gene end by 0 bases; junction bases not matched to a gene: 9. Germline loops: CDR1 SGHVS, CDR2 FQNEAQ. The CDR3 loop reads CASSLDRGDKYSNQPQHF. In nucleotides, the CDR3 is TGTGCCAGCAGCTTAGACAGGGGCGACAAATATAGCAATCAGCCCCAGCATTTT. Full variable domain (missing parts from reference TRBV7-8 and TRBJ1-5): GAGVSQSPRYKVAKRGQDVALRCDPISGHVSLFWYQQALGQGPEFLTYFQNEAQLDKSGLPSDRFFAERPEGSVSTLKIQRTQQEDSAVYLCASSLDRGDKYSNQPQHFGDGTRLSIL.

J is TRBJ1-3 and V is TRBV4-3; no reliable D call. The CDR3 runs 18 residues. From germline, CDR1 is LGHNA and CDR2 YSLEER. Between the trimmed V and J ends, which lost 0 bases and 1 base, there was a span of 16 bases. Here the CDR3 DNA reads TGCGCCAGCAGCCAAGAAAAACCGTCTTGGGAATCTGGAAACACCATATATTTT. Translation: CASSQEKPSWESGNTIYF.

In DNA form, the CDR3 reads TGTGCCAGCAGCTTGGGTTTGAGTGGGGGACTTGGCTACACCTTC. Its translation is CASSLGLSGGLGYTF. The chain uses TRBV5-6 and TRBJ1-2; perhaps TRBD1 as D (5 bases). Trimming shortened V by 0 bases and J by 7 bases, and 16 bases separated the two germline ends. CDR3 size: 15 residues. CDR1 and CDR2 from the germline V gene are SGHDT and YYEEEE. Drawing the rest from reference TRBV5-6 and TRBJ1-2, the complete variable domain is DAGVTQSPTHLIKTRGQQVTLRCSPKSGHDTVSWYQQALGQGPQFIFQYYEEEERQRGNFPDRFSGHQFPNYSSELNVNALLLGDSALYLCASSLGLSGGLGYTFGSGTRLTVV.

The V gene is TRBV4-1, the J gene TRBJ2-1; a possible D gene is TRBD1 (5 bases). Trimming removed 3 bases at V and 2 bases at J, with 20 bases between. Germline V CDR1 and CDR2: MGHRA, YSYEKL. This CDR3 is 18 amino acids long. The CDR3: CASSQSEGGAEAYNEQFF. The CDR3 region has the DNA TGCGCCAGCAGCCAGTCGGAAGGTGGGGCGGAAGCCTACAATGAGCAGTTCTTC.

The chain has TRBV5-1 and TRBJ2-1; 10 bases map to TRBD1. The CDR3 consists of 15 residues. V was clipped by 4 bases and J by 7 bases; unmatched bases: 8. Germline V gives CDR1 SGHRS, CDR2 YFSETQ. CDR3 in DNA: TGCGCCAGCAGCAACCGGGACAGGGGAGTAAATGAGCAGTTCTTC. Amino acids: CASSNRDRGVNEQFF.

The V gene is TRBV4-2, the J gene TRBJ2-3; D is unclear. V shed 0 bases and J shed 2 bases, with 15 bases lying between them. CDR1 is LGHNA and CDR2 is YNFKEQ in the germline V gene. This CDR3 contains 17 residues. DNA for the CDR3: TGTGCCAGCAGCCAAGATCCTTTGTTAACCCTCACAGATACGCAGTATTTT. Amino acids: CASSQDPLLTLTDTQYF.

The CDR3: CASSPRTGNTEAFF. The CDR3 DNA is TGTGCCAGCTCACCACGTACCGGCAACACTGAAGCTTTCTTT. This chain joins TRBV18 and TRBJ1-1; the D is unclear. V was pared by 1 base and J by 2 bases, with 8 bases between. This CDR3 is 14 amino acids long. The germline V gene encodes CDR1 KGHSH and CDR2 LQKENI.

The chain combines TRBV6-5 with TRBJ2-5, with 11 nucleotides matching TRBD2. The junction had 5 bases not matched to a gene; V was cut back by 6 bases and J by 5 bases. The CDR3 sequence is 14 residues long. Germline loops: CDR1 MNHEY, CDR2 SVGAGI. CDR3 protein: CASRDSGGGETQYF. The DNA for the CDR3 is TGTGCCAGCAGGGATAGCGGGGGGGGCGAGACCCAGTACTTC.

The gene calls are TRBV3-1 (or the pseudogene TRBV3-2) and TRBJ1-2, with a tentative D call TRBD1 (5 bases). The CDR3 has 13 residues. Germline CDR1 reads LGHDT; CDR2 reads YNNKEL (reference sequence). Trimming removed 3 bases at V and 4 bases at J, with 9 bases between. In nucleotides, the CDR3 is TGTGCCAGCAGCCAGCCTCAGGGCTATGGCTACACCTTC. Protein product: CASSQPQGYGYTF.

The count of this clone is one. The genes are TRBV11-2 and TRBJ2-1; 13 bases line up with TRBD2. Germline V lookup: CDR1 SGHAT, CDR2 FQNNGV. The CDR3 sequence is 15 residues long. The ends lost 5 bases at V and 7 bases at J; junction bases unmatched: 5. The CDR3, as DNA: TGTGCCAGCAGCGATCGACTAGCGGGGGGAAATGAGCAGTTCTTC. Its protein is CASSDRLAGGNEQFF. The full variable domain, completed using reference TRBV11-2 and TRBJ2-1, is EAGVAQSPRYKIIEKRQSVAFWCNPISGHATLYWYQQILGQGPKLLIQFQNNGVVDDSQLPKDRFSAERLKGVDSTLKIQPAKLEDSAVYLCASSDRLAGGNEQFFGPGTRLTVL.

This rearrangement joins TRBV9 to TRBJ2-1; D remains unclear. Germline V CDR1 and CDR2: SGDLS, YYNGEE. The CDR3 runs 14 residues. The ends were cut back, 4 bases at V and 0 bases at J, with 8 bases in the middle. CDR3 sequence (DNA): TGTGCCAGCAGCCGGTCCGGCTCCTACAATGAGCAGTTCTTC. Translated, it gives CASSRSGSYNEQFF.

The chain carries TRBV18 and TRBJ1-6; maybe TRBD1 (5 bases). Trimming took off 1 base at V and 9 bases at J, with 10 bases between the two ends. Germline V CDR1 and CDR2: KGHSH, LQKENI. The CDR3 totals 14 residues. The CDR3 here is CASSPRGKGSPLHF. CDR3 coding DNA: TGTGCCAGCTCACCACGGGGGAAGGGTTCACCCCTCCACTTT.

CDR3 amino acids: CASSQGLRGQRNQPQHF. The CDR3 DNA follows: TGTGCCAGCAGCCAGGGGCTAAGAGGACAGCGGAATCAGCCCCAGCATTTT. This chain uses TRBV4-2 with TRBJ1-5; D may be TRBD1 (6 bases). V was shortened by 3 bases and J by 4 bases, with 19 bases between the two germline ends. From germline, CDR1 is LGHNA and CDR2 YNFKEQ. There are 17 residues in the CDR3.

V gene TRBV9 combines with J gene TRBJ2-1; D call uncertain. Trimming removed 4 bases at V and 4 bases at J, with 9 bases between. There are 13 residues in the CDR3. Germline CDR1 reads SGDLS; CDR2 reads YYNGEE. The CDR3 protein is CASSPEVYNEQFF. CDR3 in DNA: TGTGCCAGCAGCCCAGAGGTGTACAATGAGCAGTTCTTC. The full variable domain, in which reference TRBV9 and TRBJ2-1 provide the parts outside the CDR3, is DSGVTQTPKHLITATGQRVTLRCSPRSGDLSVYWYQQSLDQGLQFLIQYYNGEERAKGNILERFSAQQFPDLHSELNLSSLELGDSALYFCASSPEVYNEQFFGPGTRLTVL.